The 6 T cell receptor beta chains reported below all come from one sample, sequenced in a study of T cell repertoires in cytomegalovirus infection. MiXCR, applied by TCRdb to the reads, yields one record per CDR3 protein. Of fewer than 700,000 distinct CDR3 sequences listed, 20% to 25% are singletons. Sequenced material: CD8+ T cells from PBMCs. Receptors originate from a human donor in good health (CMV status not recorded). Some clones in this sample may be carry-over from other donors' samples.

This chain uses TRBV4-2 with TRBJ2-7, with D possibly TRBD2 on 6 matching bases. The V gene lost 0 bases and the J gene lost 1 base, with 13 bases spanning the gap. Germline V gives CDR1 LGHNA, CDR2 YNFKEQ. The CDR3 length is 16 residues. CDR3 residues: CASSQEAGWGSYEQYF. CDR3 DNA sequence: TGTGCCAGCAGCCAAGAGGCGGGGTGGGGGTCCTACGAGCAGTACTTC.

The CDR3 region has the DNA TGTGCCAGCACCCGGACAGGACCTAACACTGAAGCTTTCTTT. Translating gives CASTRTGPNTEAFF. The chain is built from TRBV7-9 and TRBJ1-1; 7 nucleotides match TRBD1. The CDR3 runs to 14 residues. The V segment lost 7 bases and the J segment 2 bases; nucleotides outside the gene matches: 7. Germline CDR1 reads SEHNR; CDR2 reads FQNEAQ (reference sequence).

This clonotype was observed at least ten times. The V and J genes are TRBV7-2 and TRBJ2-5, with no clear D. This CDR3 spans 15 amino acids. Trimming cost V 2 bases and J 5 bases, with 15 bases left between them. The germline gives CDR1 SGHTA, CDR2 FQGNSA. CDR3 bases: TGTGCCAGCAGCTTACTGTCGGCCTCCGAGGAGACCCAGTACTTC. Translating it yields CASSLLSASEETQYF.

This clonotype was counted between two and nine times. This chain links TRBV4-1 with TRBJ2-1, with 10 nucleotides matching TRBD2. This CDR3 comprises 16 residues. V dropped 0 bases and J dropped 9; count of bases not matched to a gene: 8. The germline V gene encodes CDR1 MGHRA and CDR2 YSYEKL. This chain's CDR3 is CASSQDPSGGALEQFF. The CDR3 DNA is TGCGCCAGCAGCCAAGACCCCAGCGGGGGGGCCCTTGAGCAGTTCTTC.

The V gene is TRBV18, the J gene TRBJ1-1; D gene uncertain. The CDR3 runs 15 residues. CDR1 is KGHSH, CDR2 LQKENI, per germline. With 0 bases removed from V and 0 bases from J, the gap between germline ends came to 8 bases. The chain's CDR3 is CASSPPEMLNTEAFF. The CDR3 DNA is TGTGCCAGCTCACCACCGGAAATGCTGAACACTGAAGCTTTCTTT.

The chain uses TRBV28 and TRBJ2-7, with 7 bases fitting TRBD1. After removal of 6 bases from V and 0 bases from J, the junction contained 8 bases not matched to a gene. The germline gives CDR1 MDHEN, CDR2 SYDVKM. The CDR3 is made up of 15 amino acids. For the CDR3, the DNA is TGTGCCAGCAGCGCGACAGGGTTAAGCTCCTACGAGCAGTACGTC. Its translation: CASSATGLSSYEQYV.